The present T cell receptor beta chain was sequenced within a study of blood T cell repertoires in COVID-19. Study-wide context: Samples representing acute and convalescent COVID-19 were sourced from the United States, Italy and Spain. The cDNA or gDNA used as material had been derived from T cells, B-cell-depleted T cells, or PBMCs.

Only in-frame clones appear in the TCRdb table, and some are missing; sequencing was by immunoSEQ multiplex PCR. The repertoire holds 150,000 to 200,000 clones, with about 88% as singletons. All recovered Cohort 3 donors got two negative PCRs, got clearance, or saw symptom resolution. Per the germline V gene, CDR1 is MNHEY and CDR2 is SVGEGT. There are 14 residues in the CDR3. After removal of 5 bases from V and 1 base from J, the junction contained 2 bases not matched to a gene. The J gene is TRBJ2-7, the V gene TRBV6-2 or TRBV6-3, with 10 bases identical to TRBD2. The origin of this receptor is a woman in her late teens or twenties who had recovered from COVID-19. Material: PBMCs or T cells enriched from blood (not recorded which). The CDR3 DNA is TGTGCCAGCAGTATTAGCGGGGGGTCCTACGAGCAGTACTTC. Protein: CASSISGGSYEQYF.